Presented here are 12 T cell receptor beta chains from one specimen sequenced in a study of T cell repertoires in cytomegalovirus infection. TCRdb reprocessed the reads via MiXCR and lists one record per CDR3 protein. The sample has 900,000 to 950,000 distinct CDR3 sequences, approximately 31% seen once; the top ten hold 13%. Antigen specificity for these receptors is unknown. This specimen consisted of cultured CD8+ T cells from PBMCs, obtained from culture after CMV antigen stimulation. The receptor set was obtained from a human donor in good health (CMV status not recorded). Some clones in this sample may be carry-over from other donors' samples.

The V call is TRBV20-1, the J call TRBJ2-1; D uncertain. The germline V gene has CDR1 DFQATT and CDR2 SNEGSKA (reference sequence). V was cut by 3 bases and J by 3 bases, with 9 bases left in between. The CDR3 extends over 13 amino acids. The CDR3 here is CSARSSLYNEQFF. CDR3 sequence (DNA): TGCAGTGCTAGGAGTAGCCTCTACAATGAGCAGTTCTTC.

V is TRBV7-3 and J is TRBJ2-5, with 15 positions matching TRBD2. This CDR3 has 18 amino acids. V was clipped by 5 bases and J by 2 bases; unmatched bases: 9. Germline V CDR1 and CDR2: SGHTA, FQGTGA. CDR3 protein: CASSTTPGTSGGQETQYF. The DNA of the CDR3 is TGTGCCAGCAGCACCACGCCAGGGACTAGCGGGGGGCAAGAGACCCAGTACTTC.

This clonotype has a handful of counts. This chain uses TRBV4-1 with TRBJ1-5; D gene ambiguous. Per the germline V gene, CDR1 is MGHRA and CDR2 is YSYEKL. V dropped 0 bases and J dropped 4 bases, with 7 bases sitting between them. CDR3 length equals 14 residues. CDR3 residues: CASSQDLLNQPQHF. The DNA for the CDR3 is TGCGCCAGCAGCCAAGATCTCCTTAATCAGCCCCAGCATTTT.

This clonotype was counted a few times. The CDR3 DNA follows: TGTGCCAGCATCCCTAAGTCCGGCATTTCGAGCTCCTATAATTCACCCCTCCACTTT. Its translation: CASIPKSGISSSYNSPLHF. The V gene is TRBV6-1, the J gene TRBJ1-6, with D uncertain. This CDR3 comprises 19 residues. Deletions cut 7 bases from V and 0 bases from J, with 22 bases between. Germline CDR1 is MNHNS and CDR2 is SASEGT.

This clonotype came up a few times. CDR3 sequence (DNA): TGTGCCAGCAGGGGGGAGGGACCCGGCACTGAAGCTTTCTTT. This encodes CASRGEGPGTEAFF. This chain joins TRBV27 and TRBJ1-1; a possible D gene is TRBD1 (5 bases). The V end was cut by 6 bases, the J end by 4 bases, with 15 bases between. Germline V CDR1 and CDR2: MNHEY, SMNVEV (reference sequence). The CDR3 is 14 amino acids.

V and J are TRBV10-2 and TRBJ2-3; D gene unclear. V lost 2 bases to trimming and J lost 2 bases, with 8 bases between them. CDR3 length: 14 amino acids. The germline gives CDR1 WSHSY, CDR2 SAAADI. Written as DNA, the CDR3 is TGCGCCAGCAGTGAGACTCTTCCCACAGATACGCAGTATTTT. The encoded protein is CASSETLPTDTQYF.

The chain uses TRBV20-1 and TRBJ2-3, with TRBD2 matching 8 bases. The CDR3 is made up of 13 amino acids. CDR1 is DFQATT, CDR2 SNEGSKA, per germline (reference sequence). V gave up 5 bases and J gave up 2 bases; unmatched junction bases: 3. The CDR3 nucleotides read TGCAGTGCTCTTAGCGGGGTCACAGATACGCAGTATTTT. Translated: CSALSGVTDTQYF.

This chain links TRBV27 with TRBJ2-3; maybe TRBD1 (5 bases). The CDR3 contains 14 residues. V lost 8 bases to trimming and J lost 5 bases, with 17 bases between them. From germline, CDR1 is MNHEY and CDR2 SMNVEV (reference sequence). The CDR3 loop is CASHQGKRGDTQYF. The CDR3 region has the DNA TGTGCCAGCCACCAGGGAAAACGCGGAGATACGCAGTATTTT.

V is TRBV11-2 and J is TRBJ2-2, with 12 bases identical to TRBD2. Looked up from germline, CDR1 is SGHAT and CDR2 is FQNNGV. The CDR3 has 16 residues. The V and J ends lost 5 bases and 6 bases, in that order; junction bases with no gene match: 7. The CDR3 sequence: CASSRGLAGLAGELFF. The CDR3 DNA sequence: TGTGCCAGCAGCCGCGGACTAGCGGGGTTGGCCGGGGAGCTGTTTTTT.

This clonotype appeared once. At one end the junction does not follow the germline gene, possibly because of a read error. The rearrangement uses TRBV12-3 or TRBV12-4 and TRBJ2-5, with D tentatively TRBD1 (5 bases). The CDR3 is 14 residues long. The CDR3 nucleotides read TGTGCCAACAGTCCCAGGGCCGAACTGGAGACCCAGTACTTC. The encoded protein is CANSPRAELETQYF.

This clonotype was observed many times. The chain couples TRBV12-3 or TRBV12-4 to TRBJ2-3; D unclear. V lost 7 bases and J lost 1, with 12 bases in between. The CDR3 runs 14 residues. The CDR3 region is CASIERFGTDTQYF. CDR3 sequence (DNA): TGTGCCAGCATCGAACGGTTTGGCACAGATACGCAGTATTTT.

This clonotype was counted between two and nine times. CDR3 amino acids: CAIDVGTPGNYGYTF. CDR3 nucleotides: TGTGCCATCGATGTCGGCACTCCTGGGAACTATGGCTACACCTTC. The V and J genes are TRBV2 and TRBJ1-2; the D is unclear. The CDR3 runs 15 residues. Trimming stripped 10 bases from V and 2 bases from J, with 20 bases between. The germline V gene has CDR1 SNHLY and CDR2 FYNNEI.